This record concerns one TCR beta chain sequence. Its antigen is currently unknown. Germline V gene data show CDR1 as KGHSH and CDR2 as LQKENI. CDR3 length: 14 residues. The germline V and J ends were trimmed by 4 bases and 0 bases, with 9 bases remaining between them. The data were taken from a study of shared clonotypes between healthy human individuals. About the study: Donor composition was a couple of women and a few men, aged 18 to 49. General study results and limits: Larger estimated richness was generally seen in naive subsets than in memory subsets. Naive CD4 clonotype sharing across a few donors was about 5.3%.

Method: immunoSEQ multiplex PCR; TCRdb's copy keeps in-frame clones and lacks some. The sample includes nearly 2 million clones, roughly 95% of them seen just once. Naive CD8 isolation took CD45RO-negative cells positively selected for CCR7 and excluded terminally differentiated effector memory CD45RA+ cells. Sample: naive CD8+ T cells sorted from blood. This sequence joins TRBV18 and TRBJ1-2, with D perhaps matching TRBD1 (6 bases). This receptor was taken from a man aged 18 to 29 in good health. Written as DNA, the CDR3 is TGTGCCAGCTCACGGACAGATGCTAACTATGGCTACACCTTC. This translates into CASSRTDANYGYTF.